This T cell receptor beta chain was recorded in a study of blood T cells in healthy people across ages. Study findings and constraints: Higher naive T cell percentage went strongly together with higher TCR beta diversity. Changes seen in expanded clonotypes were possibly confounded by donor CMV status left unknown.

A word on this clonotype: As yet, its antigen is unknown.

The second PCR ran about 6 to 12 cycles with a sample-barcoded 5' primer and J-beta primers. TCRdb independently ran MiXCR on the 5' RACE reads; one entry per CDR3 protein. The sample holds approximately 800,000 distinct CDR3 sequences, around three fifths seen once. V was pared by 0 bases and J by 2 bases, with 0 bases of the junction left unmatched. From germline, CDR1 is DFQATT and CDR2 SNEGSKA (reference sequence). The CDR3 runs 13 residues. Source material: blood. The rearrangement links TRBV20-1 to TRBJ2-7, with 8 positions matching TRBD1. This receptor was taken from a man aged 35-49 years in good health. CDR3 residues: CSAREQGAYEQYF. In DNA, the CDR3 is TGCAGTGCTAGAGAACAGGGGGCCTACGAGCAGTACTTC.